The 6 T cell receptor beta chains listed next were all sequenced from one sample in a study of cytomegalovirus exposure and HLA in healthy donors. This PCR relied on a set of 60 Vbeta primers and 13 Jbeta primers. Method: immunoSEQ multiplex PCR; TCRdb's copy keeps in-frame clones and lacks some. The sample lists about 59,000 clones, more than 70% occurring once. The sequencing input was PBMCs. These receptors originate from a man between 25 and 39 years old in good health and CMV-seropositive.

This clone has just a few counts. The V call is TRBV28, the J call TRBJ1-1, with no clear D. The CDR3 is made up of 11 amino acids. V was trimmed by 5 bases and J by 7 bases, leaving 8 bases between them. CDR1 and CDR2 (germline): MDHEN, SYDVKM. The DNA for the CDR3 is TGTGCCAGCAGTGCGGGGTATGAAGCTTTCTTT. Encoded protein: CASSAGYEAFF.

The chain couples TRBV7-9 to TRBJ1-3; D ambiguous. Trimming stripped 4 bases from V and 4 bases from J, with 14 bases between. Germline CDR1 is SEHNR and CDR2 is FQNEAQ (reference sequence). The CDR3 sequence is 15 residues long. CDR3 sequence: CASSSVRASGNTIYF. Here the CDR3 DNA reads TGTGCCAGCAGCTCTGTTCGAGCATCAGGAAACACCATATATTTT.

The chain carries TRBV19 and TRBJ2-1, with TRBD1 identical over 8 bases. Germline loops: CDR1 LNHDA, CDR2 SQIVND (reference sequence). The CDR3 covers 15 residues. J lost 1 base, V lost 9 bases, and 8 bases had no gene match. CDR3 in amino acids: CASGQGLTSYNEQFF. Here the CDR3 DNA reads TGTGCCAGCGGACAGGGTTTAACTTCCTACAATGAGCAGTTCTTC.

This clone was seen a single time. This sequence joins TRBV7-9 and TRBJ2-7, with D maybe TRBD2 (5 bases). The germline gives CDR1 SEHNR, CDR2 FQNEAQ (reference sequence). With 6 bases removed from V and 0 bases from J, the gap between germline ends came to 9 bases. The CDR3 is 13 residues long. As DNA, the CDR3 is TGTGCCAGCAGTGTTACTAGCTCCTACGAGCAGTACTTC. Translated, it gives CASSVTSSYEQYF.

The V gene is TRBV4-1, the J gene TRBJ2-7, with TRBD1 matching 7 bases. The V gene end was trimmed by 2 bases and the J gene end by 8 bases; junction bases not matched to a gene: 3. The CDR3 totals 12 residues. Germline V lookup: CDR1 MGHRA, CDR2 YSYEKL. CDR3 nucleotide sequence: TGCGCCAGCAGCCAATTACAGGGGAAGCAGTACTTC. This encodes CASSQLQGKQYF.

The CDR3 DNA sequence: TGTGCCGGCGGGCTTAGCAATCAGCCCCAGCATTTT. Protein: CAGGLSNQPQHF. The chain carries TRBV28 and TRBJ1-5; D uncertain. The V end was cut by 11 bases, the J end by 0 bases, with 8 bases between. Germline assignment: CDR1 MDHEN and CDR2 SYDVKM. CDR3 length: 12 residues.